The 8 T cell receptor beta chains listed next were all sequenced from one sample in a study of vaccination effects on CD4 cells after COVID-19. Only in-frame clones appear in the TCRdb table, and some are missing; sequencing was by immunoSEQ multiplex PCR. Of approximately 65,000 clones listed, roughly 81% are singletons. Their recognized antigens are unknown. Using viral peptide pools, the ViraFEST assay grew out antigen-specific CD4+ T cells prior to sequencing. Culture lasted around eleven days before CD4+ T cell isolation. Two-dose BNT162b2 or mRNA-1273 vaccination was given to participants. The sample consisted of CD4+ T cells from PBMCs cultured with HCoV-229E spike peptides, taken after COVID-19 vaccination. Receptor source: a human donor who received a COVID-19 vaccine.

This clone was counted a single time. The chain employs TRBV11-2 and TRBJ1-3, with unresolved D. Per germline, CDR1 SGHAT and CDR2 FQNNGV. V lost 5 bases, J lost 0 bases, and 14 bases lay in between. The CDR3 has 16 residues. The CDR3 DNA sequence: TGTGCCAGCAGCGTGATAGACGGAAGCTCTGGAAACACCATATATTTT. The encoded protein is CASSVIDGSSGNTIYF.

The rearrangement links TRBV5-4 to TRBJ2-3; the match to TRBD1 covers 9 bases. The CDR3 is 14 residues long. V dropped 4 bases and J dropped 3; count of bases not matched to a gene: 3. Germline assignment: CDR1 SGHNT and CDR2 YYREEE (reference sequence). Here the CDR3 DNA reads TGTGCCAGCAGCCCGGACAGGGGAACAGATACGCAGTATTTT. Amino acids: CASSPDRGTDTQYF.

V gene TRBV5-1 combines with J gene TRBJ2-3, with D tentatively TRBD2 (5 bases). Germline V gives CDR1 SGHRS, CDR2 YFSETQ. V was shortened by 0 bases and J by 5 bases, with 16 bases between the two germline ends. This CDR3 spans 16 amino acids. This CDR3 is CASSLELPYEGDTQYF. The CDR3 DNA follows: TGCGCCAGCAGCTTGGAACTACCTTACGAGGGAGATACGCAGTATTTT.

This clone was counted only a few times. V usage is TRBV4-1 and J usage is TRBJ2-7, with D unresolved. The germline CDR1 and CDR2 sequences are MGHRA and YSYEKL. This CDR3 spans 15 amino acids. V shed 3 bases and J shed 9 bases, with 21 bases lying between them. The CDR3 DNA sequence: TGCGCCAGCAGCCAGGGGTACGGGCCCTCCTTCCGGCAGTACGTC. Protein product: CASSQGYGPSFRQYV.

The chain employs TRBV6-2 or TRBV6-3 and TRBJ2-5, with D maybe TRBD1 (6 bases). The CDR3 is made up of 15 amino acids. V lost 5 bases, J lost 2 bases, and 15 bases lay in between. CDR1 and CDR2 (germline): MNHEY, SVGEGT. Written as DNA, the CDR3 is TGTGCCAGCAGTCAGTTAGGACAGATTCAAGAGACCCAGTACTTC. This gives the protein CASSQLGQIQETQYF.

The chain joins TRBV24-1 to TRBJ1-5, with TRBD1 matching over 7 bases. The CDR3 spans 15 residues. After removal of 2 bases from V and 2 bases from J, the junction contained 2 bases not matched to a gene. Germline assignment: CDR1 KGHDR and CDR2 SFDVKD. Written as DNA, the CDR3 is TGTGCCACCAGTGATTCAGGGGGTCGCAATCAGCCCCAGCATTTT. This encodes CATSDSGGRNQPQHF.

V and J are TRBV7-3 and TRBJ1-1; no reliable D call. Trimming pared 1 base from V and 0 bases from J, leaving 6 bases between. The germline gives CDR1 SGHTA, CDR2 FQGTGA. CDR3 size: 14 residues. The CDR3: CASSLNGVNTEAFF. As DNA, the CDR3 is TGTGCCAGCAGCTTAAACGGTGTGAACACTGAAGCTTTCTTT.

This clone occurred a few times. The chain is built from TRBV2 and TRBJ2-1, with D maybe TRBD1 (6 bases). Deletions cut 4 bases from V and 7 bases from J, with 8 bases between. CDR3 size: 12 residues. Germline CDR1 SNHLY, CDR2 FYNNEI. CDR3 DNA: TGTGCCAGCAGTGTTCAGGGGAATGAGCAGTTCTTC. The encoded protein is CASSVQGNEQFF.